The 7 T cell receptor beta chains below all came from one sample that was sequenced in a study of shared T cell receptors in the human thymus (dated by TCRdb to the early 2020s). Library method: the immunoSEQ multiplex PCR assay. TCRdb retrieved this table from immuneACCESS and kept in-frame rearrangements only. Not all clones are present; in checked studies, unresolved V genes account for under half, and no reason is known for the remainder. Within this sample are roughly 500,000 clones, with 78% of them counted one time only. 0.01% to 0.015% of the sample lies in the top ten. The sample also formed part of further work on human thymus T cells.

Source material: thymocytes. Receptors originate from a boy younger than two with a congenital heart defect. Donor details come from another sample of the same person, matched by shared clones.

V usage is TRBV10-3 and J usage is TRBJ2-1; weak D call: TRBD2 (6 bases). The CDR3 is made up of 14 amino acids. V was cut by 6 bases and J by 7 bases, with 16 bases left in between. Germline lookup yields CDR1 ENHRY and CDR2 SYGVKD. For the CDR3, the DNA is TGTGCCATCAGCTCCCCCCGCCGGGGGAATGAGCAGTTCTTC. This codes for CAISSPRRGNEQFF.

This clone was picked up a small number of times. J is TRBJ2-7 and V is TRBV11-2, with 8 bases fitting TRBD1. The junction had 21 bases not matched to a gene; V was cut back by 5 bases and J by 6 bases. Germline V gene lookup returns CDR1 SGHAT and CDR2 FQNNGV. The CDR3 spans 18 residues. This chain's CDR3 is CASSASGRGHLGATEQYF. The DNA for the CDR3 is TGTGCCAGCAGCGCATCTGGCAGGGGGCACCTAGGGGCTACCGAGCAGTACTTC.

The rearrangement links TRBV4-2 to TRBJ2-7, with TRBD2 matching over 7 bases. CDR3 length: 19 residues. The germline gives CDR1 LGHNA, CDR2 YNFKEQ. Unmatched junction bases numbered 15, after V lost 1 base and J lost 0 bases. The DNA of the CDR3 is TGTGCCAGCAGCCAAGTGGGTCGTCTAGCGGAGGCCCCCTCCTACGAGCAGTACTTC. Translated, it gives CASSQVGRLAEAPSYEQYF.

CDR3 region: CASTATGGYGYTF. The CDR3 region has the DNA TGTGCCAGCACCGCGACAGGTGGCTATGGCTACACCTTC. This chain links TRBV5-6 with TRBJ1-2, with D perhaps TRBD1 (6 bases). The CDR3 runs 13 residues. V was trimmed by 6 bases and J by 4 bases, leaving 13 bases between them. CDR1 SGHDT and CDR2 YYEEEE come from the germline V gene.

This rearrangement joins TRBV6-5 to TRBJ1-5, with a tentative D call TRBD1 (6 bases). This CDR3 comprises 14 residues. Deletions cut 4 bases from V and 4 bases from J, with 11 bases between. Germline V gene lookup returns CDR1 MNHEY and CDR2 SVGAGI. The DNA of the CDR3 is TGTGCCAGCAGTTGGGGGCAGACGAATCAGCCCCAGCATTTT. It is translated as CASSWGQTNQPQHF.

The gene calls are TRBV25-1 and TRBJ2-7; 8 positions agree with TRBD1. This CDR3 is built from 13 residues. The germline gives CDR1 MGHDK, CDR2 SYGVNS. V was clipped by 4 bases and J by 5 bases; unmatched bases: 4. The CDR3 nucleotides are TGTGCCAGCAGTGCGGACAGGGCCAACGAGCAGTACTTC. Translating it yields CASSADRANEQYF.

The chain employs TRBV4-1 and TRBJ2-1; 7 bases agree with TRBD1. Germline loops: CDR1 MGHRA, CDR2 YSYEKL. This CDR3 spans 15 amino acids. Trimming removed 4 bases from V and 0 bases from J; junction bases left unmatched: 3. The CDR3 DNA sequence: TGCGCCAGCAGCCGACAGGGTCCCTCCTACAATGAGCAGTTCTTC. Protein product: CASSRQGPSYNEQFF.